This T cell receptor (beta chain) was obtained from a study of control samples from healthy donors and cancer patients. CDR1 and CDR2 from the germline V gene are MGHRA and YSYEKL. V shed 0 bases and J shed 1 base, with 16 bases lying between them. The CDR3 covers 18 residues. This clone was picked up a small number of times. TCRdb's copy holds only in-frame clones and misses some; the assay was immunoSEQ multiplex PCR. The sample holds about 110,000 clones, 90% seen once. The rearrangement joins TRBV4-1 to TRBJ1-3; D gene uncertain. The sample consisted of blood. This sequence originates from a human donor in good health. The donor label of this sample is uncertain. CDR3 DNA: TGCGCCAGCAGCCAAGATCTATCCAGGACGTTTTCTGGAAACACCATATATTTT. This gives the protein CASSQDLSRTFSGNTIYF.